This T cell receptor (beta chain) was captured in a study of blood T cell repertoires in COVID-19. Whole-study context: PBMCs, B-cell-depleted T cells, or T cells were the source of the cDNA or gDNA that made up the material.

Looked up from germline, CDR1 is MGHRA and CDR2 is YSYEKL. CDR3 length equals 15 residues. The V and J ends lost 4 bases and 1 base respectively, with 13 bases between them. Authors' data handling: Amplification of reference gene primers provided the estimated nucleated cell counts. The method was immunoSEQ multiplex PCR; TCRdb's version includes in-frame clones alone and lacks a portion of them. D and trimming come from the DNA, and the V and J calls and clone size come from that table. This repertoire shows 130,000 to 150,000 clones, more than 75% found once; its top ten account for approximately 40%.

The chain combines TRBV4-1 with TRBJ2-5; D unresolved. The sequenced sample consisted of peripheral blood. The receptor comes from a man aged 45-65 years who had recovered from COVID-19. Written as DNA, the CDR3 is TGCGCCAGCAGCCCCAACGTGGCAGTCCAAGAGACCCAGTACTTC. Translated: CASSPNVAVQETQYF.